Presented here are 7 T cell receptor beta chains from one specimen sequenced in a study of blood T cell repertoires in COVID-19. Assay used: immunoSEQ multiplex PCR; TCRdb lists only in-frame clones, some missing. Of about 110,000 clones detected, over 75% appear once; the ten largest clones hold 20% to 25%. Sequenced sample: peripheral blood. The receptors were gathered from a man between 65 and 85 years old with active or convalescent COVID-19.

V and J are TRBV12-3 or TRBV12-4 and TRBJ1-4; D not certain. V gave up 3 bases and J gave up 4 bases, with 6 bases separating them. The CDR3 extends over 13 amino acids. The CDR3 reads CASSFEFNEKLFF. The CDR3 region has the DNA TGTGCCAGCAGTTTTGAGTTTAATGAAAAACTGTTTTTT.

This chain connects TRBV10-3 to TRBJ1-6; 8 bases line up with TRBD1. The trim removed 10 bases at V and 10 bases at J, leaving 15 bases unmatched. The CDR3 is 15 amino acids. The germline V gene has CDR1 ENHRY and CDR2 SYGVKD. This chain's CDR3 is CATRFAGQGGSPLHF. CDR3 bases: TGTGCCACACGTTTTGCAGGACAGGGAGGGTCACCCCTCCACTTT.

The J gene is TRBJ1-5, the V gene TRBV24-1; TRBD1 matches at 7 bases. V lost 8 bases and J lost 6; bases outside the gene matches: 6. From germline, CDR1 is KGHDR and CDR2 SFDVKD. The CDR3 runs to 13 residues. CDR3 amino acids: CATNRGGGQPQHF. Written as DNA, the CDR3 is TGTGCCACCAATAGAGGGGGCGGTCAGCCCCAGCATTTT.

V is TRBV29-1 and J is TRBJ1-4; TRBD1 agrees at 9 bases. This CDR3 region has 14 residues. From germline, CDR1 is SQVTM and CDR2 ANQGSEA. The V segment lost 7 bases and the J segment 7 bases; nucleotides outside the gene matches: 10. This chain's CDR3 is CSACRDREGEKLFF. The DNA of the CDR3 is TGCAGCGCCTGTCGGGACAGGGAGGGTGAAAAACTGTTTTTT.

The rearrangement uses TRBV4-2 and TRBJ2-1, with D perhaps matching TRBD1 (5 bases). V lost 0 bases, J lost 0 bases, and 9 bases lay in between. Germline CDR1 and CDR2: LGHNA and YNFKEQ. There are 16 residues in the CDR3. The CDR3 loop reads CASSQEPDNSYNEQFF. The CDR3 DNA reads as TGTGCCAGCAGCCAAGAACCGGACAACTCCTACAATGAGCAGTTCTTC.

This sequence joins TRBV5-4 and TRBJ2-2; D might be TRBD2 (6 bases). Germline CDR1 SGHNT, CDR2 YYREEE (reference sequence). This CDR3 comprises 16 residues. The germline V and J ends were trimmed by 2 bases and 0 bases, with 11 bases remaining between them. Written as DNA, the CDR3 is TGTGCCAGCAGCTTTCCTATAGCGGCGAACACCGGGGAGCTGTTTTTT. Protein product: CASSFPIAANTGELFF.

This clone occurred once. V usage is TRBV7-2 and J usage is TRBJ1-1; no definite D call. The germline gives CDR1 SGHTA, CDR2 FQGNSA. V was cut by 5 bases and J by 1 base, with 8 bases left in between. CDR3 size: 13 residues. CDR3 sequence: CASSTDKNTEAFF. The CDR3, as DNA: TGTGCCAGCAGCACAGACAAGAACACTGAAGCTTTCTTT.